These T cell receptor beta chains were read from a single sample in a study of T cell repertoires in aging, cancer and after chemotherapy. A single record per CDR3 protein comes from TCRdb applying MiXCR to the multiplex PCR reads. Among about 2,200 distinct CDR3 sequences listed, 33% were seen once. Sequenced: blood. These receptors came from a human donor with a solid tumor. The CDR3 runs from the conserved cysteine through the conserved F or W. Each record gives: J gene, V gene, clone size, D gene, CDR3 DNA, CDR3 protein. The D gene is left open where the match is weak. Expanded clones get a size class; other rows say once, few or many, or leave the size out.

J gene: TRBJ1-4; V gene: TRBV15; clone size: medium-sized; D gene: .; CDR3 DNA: TGTGCCACCAGCAGCCTGACATCAACTAATGAAAAACTGTTTTTT; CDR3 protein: CATSSLTSTNEKLFF
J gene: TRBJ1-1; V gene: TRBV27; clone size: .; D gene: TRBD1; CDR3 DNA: TGTGCCAGCAGTTCGGTGACAGGGAACGTGGGAGGCACTGAAGCTTTCTTT; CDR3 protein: CASSSVTGNVGGTEAFF
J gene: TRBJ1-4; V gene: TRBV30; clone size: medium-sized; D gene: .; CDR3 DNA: TGTGCCTGGTCGGGGGGCCACTCGATGTTTTTT; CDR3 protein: CAWSGGHSMFF
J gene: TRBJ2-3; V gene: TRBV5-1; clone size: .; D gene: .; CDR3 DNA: TGCGCCAGCAGCTACGAGGACCCCACAGATACGCAGTATTTT; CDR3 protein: CASSYEDPTDTQYF
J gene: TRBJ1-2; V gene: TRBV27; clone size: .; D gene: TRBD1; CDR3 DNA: TGTGCCAGCACCTCAGGGGGGATCGGCTACACCTTC; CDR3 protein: CASTSGGIGYTF
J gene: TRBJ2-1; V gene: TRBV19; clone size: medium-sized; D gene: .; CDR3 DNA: TGTGCCAGTAGTATCGGCGACGGATACAATGAGCAGTTCTTC; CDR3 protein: CASSIGDGYNEQFF
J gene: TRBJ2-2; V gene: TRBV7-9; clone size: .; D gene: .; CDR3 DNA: TGTGCCAGCAGCCCTACGGGTTCGGGGGTTGGCGGGGAGCTGTTTTTT; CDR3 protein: CASSPTGSGVGGELFF
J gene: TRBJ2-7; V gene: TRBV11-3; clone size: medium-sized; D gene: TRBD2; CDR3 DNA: TGTGCCAGCAGCTTAGTTCGGGGACTAGCGGGAGGGCCCTACGAGCAGTACTTC; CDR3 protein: CASSLVRGLAGGPYEQYF
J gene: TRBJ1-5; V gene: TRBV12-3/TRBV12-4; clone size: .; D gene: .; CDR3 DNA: TGTGCCAGCAGTTTAGAAGGGACGCAGCCCCAGCATTTT; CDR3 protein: CASSLEGTQPQHF
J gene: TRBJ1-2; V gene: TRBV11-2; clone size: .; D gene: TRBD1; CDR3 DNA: TGTGCCAGCAGCTTAGATGGGACAGGAACCCCGAACTTC; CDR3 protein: CASSLDGTGTPNF
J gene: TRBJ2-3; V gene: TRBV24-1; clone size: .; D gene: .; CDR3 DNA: TGTGCCACCAGTGATTTTCAGGACCCCACAGATACGCAGTATTTT; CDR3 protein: CATSDFQDPTDTQYF
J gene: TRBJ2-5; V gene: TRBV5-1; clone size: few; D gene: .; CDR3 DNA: TGCGCCAGCAGCTTGGGAACGTGGCCAAGGGAGACCCAGTACTTC; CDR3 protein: CASSLGTWPRETQYF
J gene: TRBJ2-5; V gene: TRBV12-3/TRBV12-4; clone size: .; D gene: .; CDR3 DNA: TGTGCCAGCAGTTTGGGACCGCAAGAGACCCAGTACTTC; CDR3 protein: CASSLGPQETQYF
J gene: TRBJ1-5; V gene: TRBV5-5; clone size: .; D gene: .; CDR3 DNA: TGTGCCAGCAGCTTTGGCAATCAGCCCCAGCATTTT; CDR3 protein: CASSFGNQPQHF
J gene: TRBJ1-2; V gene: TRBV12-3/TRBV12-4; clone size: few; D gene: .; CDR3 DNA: TGTGCCAGCGGCTCGGACCCGGGGGGCTACACCTTC; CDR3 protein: CASGSDPGGYTF
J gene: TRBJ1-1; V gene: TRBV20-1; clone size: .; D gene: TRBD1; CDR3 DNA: TGCAGTGCTTCCAGACAGGGAGGTGAAGCTTTCTTT; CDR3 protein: CSASRQGGEAFF
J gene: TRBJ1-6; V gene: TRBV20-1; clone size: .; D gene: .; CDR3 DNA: TGCAGTGCTAGTTCGAACAATAATTCACCCCTCCACTTT; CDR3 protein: CSASSNNNSPLHF
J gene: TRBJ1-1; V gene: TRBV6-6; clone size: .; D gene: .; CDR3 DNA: TGTGCCAGCAGTGCCTTACCACTAAACACTGAAGCTTTCTTT; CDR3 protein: CASSALPLNTEAFF
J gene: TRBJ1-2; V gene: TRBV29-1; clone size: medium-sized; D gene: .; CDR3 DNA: TGCAGCGTTGAAGAGTCGGGAAGAAACTATGGCTACACCTTC; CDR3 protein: CSVEESGRNYGYTF
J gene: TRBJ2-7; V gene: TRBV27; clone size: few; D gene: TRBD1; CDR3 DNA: TGTGCCAGCAGTTTAAGGAGGACAGGGGACGAGCAGTACTTC; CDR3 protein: CASSLRRTGDEQYF
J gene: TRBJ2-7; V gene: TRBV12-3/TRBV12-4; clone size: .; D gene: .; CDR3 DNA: TGTGCCAGCAGTATCGGACACCTCTCCTACGAGCAGTACTTC; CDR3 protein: CASSIGHLSYEQYF
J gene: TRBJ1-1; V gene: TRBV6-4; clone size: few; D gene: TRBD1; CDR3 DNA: TGTGCCAGCAGACAGCGACAGGGGGCAGGTAACACTGAAGCTTTCTTT; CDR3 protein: CASRQRQGAGNTEAFF
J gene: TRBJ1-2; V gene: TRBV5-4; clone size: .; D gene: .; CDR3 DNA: TGTGCCAGCAGCCTTGACAGTAGGGGTGACTATGGCTACACCTTC; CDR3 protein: CASSLDSRGDYGYTF
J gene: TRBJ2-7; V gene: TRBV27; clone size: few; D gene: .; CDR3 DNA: TGTGCCAGCGGCCGGGACACCACCTACGAGCAGTACTTC; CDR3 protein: CASGRDTTYEQYF
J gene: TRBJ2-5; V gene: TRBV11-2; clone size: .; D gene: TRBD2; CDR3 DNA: TGTGCCAGCAGCTTTTCCGGGACTAGCGGAGGCCCCCAGTACTTC; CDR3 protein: CASSFSGTSGGPQYF
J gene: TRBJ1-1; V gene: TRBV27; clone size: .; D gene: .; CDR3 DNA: TGTGCCAGCAGTTTAAGGGGCTCCGAAGCTTTCTTT; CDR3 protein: CASSLRGSEAFF
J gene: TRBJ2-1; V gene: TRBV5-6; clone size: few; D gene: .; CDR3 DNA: TGTGCCAGCAGCTTGGCCACTACTGAGCAGTTCTTC; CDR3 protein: CASSLATTEQFF
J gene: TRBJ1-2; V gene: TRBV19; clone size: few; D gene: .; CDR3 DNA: TGTGCCAGTAGTGAGACAGAGAAAGATGGCTACACCTTC; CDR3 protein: CASSETEKDGYTF
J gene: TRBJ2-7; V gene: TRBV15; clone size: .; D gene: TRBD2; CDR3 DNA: TGTGCCACCAGCACTGGACTAGCGGGTTCTCGGGAGCAGTACTTC; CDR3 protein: CATSTGLAGSREQYF
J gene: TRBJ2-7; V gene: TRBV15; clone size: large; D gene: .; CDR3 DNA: TGTGCCACCAGCAGAGTACCTGGAGAAGAGCAGTACTTC; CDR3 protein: CATSRVPGEEQYF
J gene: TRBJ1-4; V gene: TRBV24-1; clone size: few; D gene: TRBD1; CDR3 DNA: TGTGCCACCAGTGATCCGGGACAGGGTGGCGGAAAACTGTTTTTT; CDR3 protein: CATSDPGQGGGKLFF
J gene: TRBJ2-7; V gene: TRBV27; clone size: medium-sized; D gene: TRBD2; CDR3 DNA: TGTGCCAGCAGTTTGACTAGCGGGGGGTTCGGCGAGCAGTACTTC; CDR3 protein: CASSLTSGGFGEQYF
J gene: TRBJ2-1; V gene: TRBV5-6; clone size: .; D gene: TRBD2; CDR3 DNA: TGTGCCAGCAGCCCCCGACTAGCGGGGTCCTACAATGAGCAGTTCTTC; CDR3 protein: CASSPRLAGSYNEQFF